Below are 26 T cell receptor beta chains sequenced from a single sample in a study of cytomegalovirus exposure and HLA in healthy donors. TCRdb's table, derived via immunoSEQ multiplex PCR, lists solely in-frame clones and lacks some. Among around 160,000 clones listed, roughly 84% were seen once. Specimen: PBMCs. These receptors were obtained from a young man in good health and CMV-seropositive.

The rearrangement joins TRBV29-1 to TRBJ2-2; D is possibly TRBD2 (6 bases). The CDR3 is made up of 13 amino acids. Trimming left V 4 bases short and J 3 bases short, with 9 bases between. Per germline, CDR1 SQVTM and CDR2 ANQGSEA. The CDR3 coding sequence is TGCAGCGTTGGCAGGGAGGACACCGGGGAGCTGTTTTTT. It yields the protein CSVGREDTGELFF.

The V and J genes are TRBV11-1 and TRBJ2-1; D may be TRBD2 (6 bases). This CDR3 is 16 amino acids long. Germline V lookup: CDR1 SGHAT, CDR2 FQDESV (reference sequence). V was cut by 5 bases and J by 0 bases, with 14 bases left in between. This chain's CDR3 is CASSRAAGNSYNEQFF. The CDR3 DNA is TGTGCCAGCAGCCGGGCGGCGGGAAACTCCTACAATGAGCAGTTCTTC.

The gene calls are TRBV7-2 and TRBJ2-1, with a weak D call TRBD2 (6 bases). The CDR3 length is 17 residues. Per the germline V gene, CDR1 is SGHTA and CDR2 is FQGNSA. V gave up 5 bases and J gave up 6 bases, with 23 bases separating them. The CDR3 DNA reads TGTGCCAGCAGCCCCGCGCCGGGGACTCGTATAAGCAATGAGCAGTTCTTC. It translates to CASSPAPGTRISNEQFF.

This clone has only a few counts. The rearrangement joins TRBV29-1 to TRBJ2-1; 12 bases line up with TRBD1. The CDR3 sequence is 16 residues long. J was trimmed by 4 bases and V by 3 bases; bases with no gene match: 7. Germline-derived CDR1 and CDR2 are SQVTM and ANQGSEA. The CDR3 region is CSVEGQGARWYNEQFF. CDR3 coding DNA: TGCAGCGTTGAGGGACAGGGGGCGAGGTGGTACAATGAGCAGTTCTTC.

This chain uses TRBV6-6 with TRBJ2-3; TRBD1 aligns across 10 bases. Germline V gene lookup returns CDR1 MNHNY and CDR2 SVGAGI (reference sequence). CDR3 length: 15 amino acids. Unmatched junction bases numbered 3, after V lost 0 bases and J lost 6 bases. The CDR3 bases are TGTGCCAGCAGTTACTCGAGGGACAGGGGTGATACGCAGTATTTT. Amino acids: CASSYSRDRGDTQYF.

This chain joins TRBV7-2 and TRBJ2-7, with 9 nucleotides matching TRBD2. With V trimmed by 1 base and J by 3 bases, 10 bases remained unmatched. The CDR3 consists of 17 residues. Germline V gene lookup returns CDR1 SGHTA and CDR2 FQGNSA. The CDR3 region has the DNA TGTGCCAGCAGCTTAGGGCCGACTAGCGGTTTTAGCTACGAGCAGTACTTC. Encoded protein: CASSLGPTSGFSYEQYF.

The rearrangement joins TRBV7-6 to TRBJ2-1; the D gene is possibly TRBD2 (6 bases). The ends were cut back, 5 bases at V and 6 bases at J, with 11 bases in the middle. The germline V gene encodes CDR1 SGHVS and CDR2 FNYEAQ. The CDR3 spans 13 residues. The CDR3 reads CASSRGTSNEQFF. The DNA for the CDR3 is TGTGCCAGCAGCCGAGGGACTTCCAATGAGCAGTTCTTC.

The chain couples TRBV15 to TRBJ2-3; no clear D gene. The CDR3 length is 14 residues. Germline V CDR1 and CDR2: LNHNV, YYDKDF (reference sequence). The V end was cut by 0 bases, the J end by 5 bases, with 9 bases between. CDR3 amino acids: CATSRDRLRDTQYF. The DNA for the CDR3 is TGTGCCACCAGCAGAGATCGTCTCAGAGATACGCAGTATTTT.

This clone has a handful of counts. The rearrangement uses TRBV15 and TRBJ2-4, with D perhaps matching TRBD2 (6 bases). Trimming stripped 0 bases from V and 4 bases from J, with 7 bases between. This CDR3 contains 14 residues. Per the germline V gene, CDR1 is LNHNV and CDR2 is YYDKDF (reference sequence). CDR3 protein: CATSRDRGKNIQYF. CDR3 in DNA: TGTGCCACCAGCAGAGACCGGGGGAAAAACATTCAGTACTTC.

The genes are TRBV27 and TRBJ2-2; 10 nucleotides match TRBD1. The CDR3 runs to 16 residues. The V gene end was trimmed by 5 bases and the J gene end by 5 bases; junction bases not matched to a gene: 8. Germline assignment: CDR1 MNHEY and CDR2 SMNVEV (reference sequence). The CDR3 region is CASSPGTGVRTGELFF. As DNA, the CDR3 is TGTGCCAGCAGTCCCGGGACAGGGGTACGGACCGGGGAGCTGTTTTTT.

The chain uses TRBV7-9 and TRBJ1-1; 9 bases align to TRBD1. There are 14 residues in the CDR3. Trimming took 5 bases from V and 3 from J; bases not matched to a gene: 4. CDR1 is SEHNR and CDR2 is FQNEAQ in the germline V gene (reference sequence). Here the CDR3 reads CASSLRQGDTEAFF. CDR3 in DNA: TGTGCCAGCAGCCTTAGACAGGGGGACACTGAAGCTTTCTTT.

V gene TRBV10-3 combines with J gene TRBJ1-2; 7 bases align to TRBD1. This CDR3 spans 13 amino acids. V was pared by 6 bases and J by 4 bases, with 5 bases of the junction left unmatched. Germline CDR1 is ENHRY and CDR2 is SYGVKD. CDR3: CAISPGQAYGYTF. The CDR3 DNA is TGTGCCATCAGCCCCGGACAGGCCTATGGCTACACCTTC.

In its sample, this clone was seen once. The rearrangement uses TRBV20-1 and TRBJ2-1; TRBD2 might be the D (5 bases). Trimming stripped 4 bases from V and 9 bases from J, with 7 bases between. This CDR3 spans 10 amino acids. Germline loops: CDR1 DFQATT, CDR2 SNEGSKA (reference sequence). In nucleotides, the CDR3 is TGCAGTGCTAATGGAGGTGAGCAGTTCTTC. Its translation is CSANGGEQFF.

In regard to this clone: Other DNA sequences in the same sample also yield this CDR3. This chain joins TRBV19 and TRBJ2-3, with D maybe TRBD1 (5 bases). CDR1 LNHDA and CDR2 SQIVND come from the germline V gene (reference sequence). CDR3 length equals 15 residues. Trimming removed 3 bases at V and 0 bases at J, with 10 bases between. The CDR3 DNA sequence: TGTGCCAGTAGTATTATGGGGCAGAGCACAGATACGCAGTATTTT. This translates into CASSIMGQSTDTQYF.

This chain joins TRBV28 and TRBJ1-5; D unresolved. The CDR3 loop spans 15 amino acids. Germline assignment: CDR1 MDHEN and CDR2 SYDVKM. V was trimmed by 5 bases and J by 0 bases, leaving 11 bases between them. The CDR3 protein is CASSQLINSNQPQHF. CDR3 bases: TGTGCCAGCAGTCAACTGATCAATAGCAATCAGCCCCAGCATTTT.

This clone was observed a handful of times. This specimen includes other DNA sequences encoding the same CDR3. The chain uses TRBV18 and TRBJ2-5, with D possibly being TRBD2 (6 bases). The CDR3 is made up of 13 amino acids. V was shortened by 3 bases and J by 4 bases, with 9 bases between the two germline ends. Germline CDR1 and CDR2: KGHSH and LQKENI. In nucleotides, the CDR3 is TGTGCCAGCTCACCGGGGGGAGGAGAGACCCAGTACTTC. Translating it yields CASSPGGGETQYF.

The chain recombines TRBV28 with TRBJ1-3, with D perhaps matching TRBD1 (5 bases). Germline values: CDR1 MDHEN, CDR2 SYDVKM. V lost 6 bases and J lost 2, with 11 bases in between. This CDR3 has 14 residues. The CDR3 region has the DNA TGTGCCAGCAGCTCAGGGTTAACTGGAAACACCATATATTTT. Its protein is CASSSGLTGNTIYF.

This chain joins TRBV2 and TRBJ2-1, with 9 bases matching TRBD1. The CDR3 has 14 residues. The germline V gene has CDR1 SNHLY and CDR2 FYNNEI. Unmatched junction bases numbered 5, after V lost 11 bases and J lost 0 bases. CDR3 region: CAGGTGSSYNEQFF. DNA of the CDR3: TGTGCCGGCGGGACAGGGAGCTCCTACAATGAGCAGTTCTTC.

On this clone: Within the sample, other DNA sequences also encode this same CDR3. V usage is TRBV19 and J usage is TRBJ1-1; D is unclear. With 2 bases removed from V and 3 bases from J, the gap between germline ends came to 7 bases. Germline loops: CDR1 LNHDA, CDR2 SQIVND (reference sequence). The length of the CDR3 is 13 residues. CDR3: CASSIPGDTEAFF. The CDR3 DNA is TGTGCCAGTAGTATACCCGGAGACACTGAAGCTTTCTTT.

This chain connects TRBV2 to TRBJ2-7; 8 nucleotides match TRBD1. The J segment lost 5 bases and the V segment lost 6 bases, leaving 9 bases of the junction unmatched. Germline CDR1 is SNHLY and CDR2 is FYNNEI. There are 14 residues in the CDR3. CDR3 sequence: CASSTTGAFDEQYF. Here the CDR3 DNA reads TGTGCCAGCAGCACGACAGGGGCCTTTGACGAGCAGTACTTC.

This chain joins TRBV5-8 and TRBJ1-2; TRBD1 matches at 9 bases. The CDR3 spans 13 residues. Germline trimming cut 3 bases from V and 8 bases from J; bases unmatched to any gene: 5. In germline, CDR1 is SGHTS, CDR2 YDEGEE. For the CDR3, the DNA is TGTGCCAGCAGCTGGGGACAGGGAAGGGGCTACACCTTC. This codes for CASSWGQGRGYTF.

The gene calls are TRBV6-5 and TRBJ2-5, with 8 bases lining up with TRBD1. The CDR3 is made up of 15 amino acids. V dropped 4 bases and J dropped 3; count of bases not matched to a gene: 7. The germline CDR1 and CDR2 sequences are MNHEY and SVGAGI. The CDR3 sequence: CASSWQQGAKETQYF. Here the CDR3 DNA reads TGTGCCAGCAGTTGGCAGCAGGGGGCTAAAGAGACCCAGTACTTC.

This clone has at least ten counts. The V gene is TRBV18, the J gene TRBJ2-7; 8 nucleotides match TRBD2. CDR1 and CDR2 (germline): KGHSH, LQKENI. The CDR3 runs 15 residues. V shed 3 bases and J 3 bases; nucleotides not matched to a gene: 7. The CDR3 nucleotides read TGTGCCAGCTCACCCGGCGGGGGGACACTCTACGAGCAGTACTTC. Protein: CASSPGGGTLYEQYF.

The V gene is TRBV6-1, the J gene TRBJ2-2; 8 nucleotides agree with TRBD2. The CDR3 extends over 18 amino acids. From germline, CDR1 is MNHNS and CDR2 SASEGT. V lost 4 bases and J lost 0; bases outside the gene matches: 10. In DNA form, the CDR3 reads TGTGCCAGCAGTGTCGGCAGCGGGAGTACCGCGAACACCGGGGAGCTGTTTTTT. Translated, it gives CASSVGSGSTANTGELFF.

As concerns this clone: An end of the junction does not agree with germline; a read error may underlie this. This CDR3 is also generated by other DNA sequences in the sample. The genes are TRBV6-1 and TRBJ1-2; TRBD1 is a possible D gene (5 bases). The length of the CDR3 is 16 residues. Germline-derived CDR1 and CDR2 are MNHNS and SASEGT. For the CDR3, the DNA is TGTGCCAGCAGTGAGGGCCCTCGCGGGGGAAACTATGGCTACACCTTT. It specifies CASSEGPRGGNYGYTF.

The gene calls are TRBV9 and TRBJ2-6; D might be TRBD2 (7 bases). The CDR3 extends over 17 amino acids. Trimming took 4 bases from V and 0 from J, leaving 14 bases between them. Germline loops: CDR1 SGDLS, CDR2 YYNGEE. CDR3 in amino acids: CASSRAGHFSGANVLTF. CDR3 sequence (DNA): TGTGCCAGCAGCAGAGCGGGACACTTCTCTGGGGCCAACGTCCTGACTTTC. The entire variable domain, with the rest obtained from reference TRBV9 and TRBJ2-6, is as follows: DSGVTQTPKHLITATGQRVTLRCSPRSGDLSVYWYQQSLDQGLQFLIQYYNGEERAKGNILERFSAQQFPDLHSELNLSSLELGDSALYFCASSRAGHFSGANVLTFGAGSRLTVL.